Detailed here is one TCR beta chain. The antigen remains undetermined. This record belongs to a study of post-analysis software for immune sequencing data. In the study overall: Included among the disease courses, which were recorded for the cohort, were relapsing-remitting, secondary progressive and progressive-relapsing multiple sclerosis. Study results and limitations: TRBV5-6, TRBV5-1 and TRBV20-1 belonged to a set of a few TRBV segments that were more frequent in patients than controls. Diversity measured as normalized Chao1 was significantly lower in multiple sclerosis patients than in controls. Analysis by F measure revealed that same-batch samples clustered strongly together.

Carried by the TCR beta cDNA libraries were unique molecular identifiers. T cells numbering about 0.85 to 10 million yielded roughly 0.5 million cDNA molecules. MiXCR, applied by TCRdb to the PCR reads, yields one record per CDR3 protein. The table lists about 820,000 distinct CDR3 sequences, roughly 50% of them singletons, with approximately 4.2% in the top ten. The V gene lost 2 bases and the J gene lost 10 bases, with 18 bases spanning the gap. The germline gives CDR1 SGHTA, CDR2 FQGTGA. The CDR3 sequence is 16 residues long. The sequencing sample was made of blood. The TCR comes from a girl aged 5 to 17 with multiple sclerosis. V usage is TRBV7-3 and J usage is TRBJ1-6; D is possibly TRBD1 (6 bases). CDR3 sequence: CASSLLSGGGKSPLHF. The CDR3 nucleotides are TGTGCCAGCAGCTTACTATCCGGGGGCGGAAAGTCACCCCTCCACTTT.